Sequencing of this T cell receptor beta chain was carried out in a study of technical replicates of blood from a handful of donors. Profiling relied on immunoSEQ multiplex PCR, and the TCRdb table lists in-frame clones only, not all of them. The data contain about 71,000 clones, about 96% of them singletons. The source material was T cells isolated from PBMCs. The receptor was isolated from a human donor in good health.

The CDR3 loop is CATKLQETQYF. For the CDR3, the DNA is TGTGCCACCAAACTCCAAGAGACCCAGTACTTC. This sequence joins TRBV28 and TRBJ2-5; D is unclear. Germline values: CDR1 MDHEN, CDR2 SYDVKM. Deletions cut 10 bases from V and 1 base from J, with 7 bases between. The CDR3 spans 11 residues.